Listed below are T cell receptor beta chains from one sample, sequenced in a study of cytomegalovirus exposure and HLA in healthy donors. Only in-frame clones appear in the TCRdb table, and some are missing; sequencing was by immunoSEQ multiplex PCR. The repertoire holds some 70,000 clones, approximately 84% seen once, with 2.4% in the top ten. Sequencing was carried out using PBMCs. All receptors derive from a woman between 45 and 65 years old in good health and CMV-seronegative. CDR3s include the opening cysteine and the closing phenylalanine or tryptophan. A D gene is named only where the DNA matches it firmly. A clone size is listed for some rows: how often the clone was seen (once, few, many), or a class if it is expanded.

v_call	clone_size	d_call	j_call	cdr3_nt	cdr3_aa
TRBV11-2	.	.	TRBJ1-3	TGTGCCAGCAGCTTAGGCGGGACTCAGGGAAACACCATATATTTT	CASSLGGTQGNTIYF
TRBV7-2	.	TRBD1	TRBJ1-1	TGTGCCAGCAGCCCGGGACAGGGGGCTTCGGTGAACACTGAAGCTTTCTTT	CASSPGQGASVNTEAFF
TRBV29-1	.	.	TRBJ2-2	TGCAGCGCTCCCACAGGGACCGGGGAGCTGTTTTTT	CSAPTGTGELFF
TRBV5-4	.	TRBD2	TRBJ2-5	TGTGCCAGCAGCTCGCCCCCCGGTTCGCGGGAGACTCCGCAAGAGACCCAGTACTTC	CASSSPPGSRETPQETQYF
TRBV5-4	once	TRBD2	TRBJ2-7	TGTTCTTTACAGCAGGCGGGGGACTACGAGCAGTACTTC	CSLQQAGDYEQYF
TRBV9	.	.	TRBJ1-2	TGTGCCAGCAGCGTCGAACAGGGAGGCTACACCTTC	CASSVEQGGYTF
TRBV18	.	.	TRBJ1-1	TGTGCCAGCTCACCAAGACAGGACACTGAAGCTTTCTTT	CASSPRQDTEAFF
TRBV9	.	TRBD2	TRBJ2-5	TGTGCCAGCAGCGTATCTGGCGGGGGAGAGGAGACCCAGTACTTC	CASSVSGGGEETQYF
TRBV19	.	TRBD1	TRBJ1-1	TGTGCCAGTAGGTGGACAGGGGGCGCGGGTGAAGCTTTCTTT	CASRWTGGAGEAFF
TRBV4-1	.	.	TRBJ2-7	TGCGCCAGCAGCCAAGAGGGCCTTCAACTGGGCCGATTCTACGAGCAGTACTTC	CASSQEGLQLGRFYEQYF
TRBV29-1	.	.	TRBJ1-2	TGCAGCGTTGATGGACAGCCGATTTCCTACTATGGCTACACCTTC	CSVDGQPISYYGYTF
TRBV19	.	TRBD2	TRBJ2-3	TGTGCCAGTAGGGTAGCGGGGTTCGGCACAGATACGCAGTATTTT	CASRVAGFGTDTQYF
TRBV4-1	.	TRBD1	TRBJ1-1	TGCGCCAGCAGATTGACGACAGGGGCGGTTGAAGCTTTCTTT	CASRLTTGAVEAFF
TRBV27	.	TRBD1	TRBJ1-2	TGTGCCAGCAGTTCACAGGGGAATGGCTACACCTTC	CASSSQGNGYTF
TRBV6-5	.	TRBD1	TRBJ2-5	TGTGCCAGCAGCAGAGGGACAGGGGTGGGAGAGACCCAGTACTTC	CASSRGTGVGETQYF
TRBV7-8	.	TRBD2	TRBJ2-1	TGTGCCAGCAGCTTAGCGCCAGGGGGGCGGGAGGGCCTGCAGTTCTTC	CASSLAPGGREGLQFF
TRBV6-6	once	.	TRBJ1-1	TGTGCCAGCAGTTATTATACAACGAACACTGAAGCTTTCTTT	CASSYYTTNTEAFF
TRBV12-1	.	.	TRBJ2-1	TGTGCCAGCAGCCTGGACTGGAACCCTATAATCTCCTACAATGAGCAGTTCTTC	CASSLDWNPIISYNEQFF
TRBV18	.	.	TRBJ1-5	TGTGCCAGCTCACCACCGCTGCAGACTTCGGGGCAGCCCCAGCATTTT	CASSPPLQTSGQPQHF
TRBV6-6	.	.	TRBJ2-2	TGTGCCAGCAGCCCCCCTCACAGGCTGAACACCGGGGAGCTGTTTTTT	CASSPPHRLNTGELFF